The 28 T cell receptor beta chains listed next were all sequenced from one sample in a study of blood T cell repertoires in COVID-19. Generated by immunoSEQ multiplex PCR, the TCRdb table keeps only in-frame clones and is missing some. The sample holds a few hundred thousand clones, around nine tenths seen once. Sequenced sample: peripheral blood. These receptors all come from a man under 40 with active or convalescent COVID-19.

The chain carries TRBV27 and TRBJ2-1, with 8 bases fitting TRBD2. V shed 4 bases, J shed 6 bases, and the junction held 8 bases outside the gene matches. Per the germline V gene, CDR1 is MNHEY and CDR2 is SMNVEV (reference sequence). The length of the CDR3 is 15 residues. The CDR3 nucleotides are TGTGCCAGCAGTTCGCGGGGGGTTTGGGCCAATGAGCAGTTCTTC. Protein product: CASSSRGVWANEQFF.

This chain joins TRBV5-1 and TRBJ1-6; 9 bases are a match to TRBD1. CDR3 length equals 16 residues. Germline CDR1 reads SGHRS; CDR2 reads YFSETQ. V was pared by 1 base and J by 7 bases, with 6 bases of the junction left unmatched. Written as DNA, the CDR3 is TGCGCCAGCAGCTTGAACGGACAGGGGATGAATTCACCCCTCCACTTT. Translated: CASSLNGQGMNSPLHF. The entire variable domain, with the rest obtained from reference TRBV5-1 and TRBJ1-6, is as follows: KAGVTQTPRYLIKTRGQQVTLSCSPISGHRSVSWYQQTPGQGLQFLFEYFSETQRNKGNFPGRFSGRQFSNSRSEMNVSTLELGDSALYLCASSLNGQGMNSPLHFGNGTRLTVT.

The CDR3 DNA reads TGTGCCTGGAGTGGAAACGGACTTATCCAAGAGACCCAGTACTTC. This encodes CAWSGNGLIQETQYF. The genes are TRBV30 and TRBJ2-5; a weak D match, TRBD2 (5 bases). Germline values: CDR1 GTSNPN, CDR2 SVGIG (reference sequence). The CDR3 has 15 amino acids. Trimming took off 1 base at V and 1 base at J, with 13 bases between the two ends. The whole variable domain, remainder taken from reference TRBV30 and TRBJ2-5, is SQTIHQWPATLVQPVGSPLSLECTVEGTSNPNLYWYRQAAGRGLQLLFYSVGIGQISSEVPQNLSASRPQDRQFILSSKKLLLSDSGFYLCAWSGNGLIQETQYFGPGTRLLVL.

The J gene is TRBJ1-1, the V gene TRBV4-2; 7 bases match TRBD1. The junction had 3 bases not matched to a gene; V was cut back by 4 bases and J by 1 base. Germline V gene sequence: CDR1 LGHNA, CDR2 YNFKEQ. The CDR3 runs 14 residues. CDR3 sequence: CASSPRQGNTEAFF. DNA for the CDR3: TGTGCCAGCAGCCCAAGACAGGGGAACACTGAAGCTTTCTTT.

The V and J genes are TRBV30 and TRBJ1-6; maybe TRBD1 (6 bases). V lost 0 bases, J lost 8 bases, and 17 bases lay in between. The CDR3 is made up of 16 amino acids. Germline lookup yields CDR1 GTSNPN and CDR2 SVGIG (reference sequence). As DNA, the CDR3 is TGTGCCTGGAGTGTACGACAGGACTCGATTGATTCACCCCTCCACTTT. This sequence encodes CAWSVRQDSIDSPLHF.

The table lists this clone with a count of one. CDR3 loop: CAWSPGQGFYEQYF. Here the CDR3 DNA reads TGTGCCTGGAGCCCGGGACAGGGCTTCTACGAGCAGTACTTC. The V call is TRBV30, the J call TRBJ2-7, with TRBD1 matching 9 bases. CDR1 and CDR2 from the germline V gene are GTSNPN and SVGIG (reference sequence). The ends lost 3 bases at V and 3 bases at J; junction bases unmatched: 6. The CDR3 runs 14 residues.

This clone turned up a few times. This chain uses TRBV29-1 with TRBJ2-7; no reliable D call. In germline, CDR1 is SQVTM, CDR2 ANQGSEA. V was clipped by 4 bases and J by 3 bases, with 13 bases between them. This CDR3 is built from 13 residues. The CDR3 reads CSVGSEEIYEQYF. CDR3 nucleotides: TGCAGCGTTGGAAGTGAGGAGATCTACGAGCAGTACTTC.

The chain is built from TRBV5-1 and TRBJ2-7, with TRBD2 matching 7 bases. Germline CDR1 and CDR2: SGHRS and YFSETQ. This CDR3 has 16 amino acids. V was pared by 5 bases and J by 9 bases, with 20 bases of the junction left unmatched. CDR3 sequence (DNA): TGCGCCAGCAGTCAATCTCCCGGGACTACTCTACGAGGGCAGTACTTC. Its translation: CASSQSPGTTLRGQYF.

This clone showed up just a few times. This sequence joins TRBV5-1 and TRBJ2-3; TRBD1 is a possible D gene (6 bases). V lost 3 bases, J lost 2 bases, and 16 bases lay in between. CDR3 size: 16 residues. In germline, CDR1 is SGHRS, CDR2 YFSETQ. CDR3 coding DNA: TGCGCCAGCAGCTACAGGGTTCACCTCAACACAGATACGCAGTATTTT. This translates into CASSYRVHLNTDTQYF.

The CDR3 DNA reads TGTGCCAGCAGCAAAGGGTCGGACAGGGTGAATGAAAAACTGTTTTTT. Protein product: CASSKGSDRVNEKLFF. The chain is built from TRBV21-1 and TRBJ1-4; the table's D call, TRBD1, was not checked against the DNA. TRBV21-1 is a documented pseudogene. The CDR3 sequence is 16 residues long.

The chain combines TRBV5-6 with TRBJ2-7; D unresolved. Trimming took 2 bases from V and 1 from J, leaving 7 bases between them. Germline V CDR1 and CDR2: SGHDT, YYEEEE. The CDR3 consists of 13 residues. The DNA of the CDR3 is TGTGCCAGCAGCTTACTTTTTTCCTACGAGCAGTACTTC. Its protein is CASSLLFSYEQYF.

V gene TRBV27 combines with J gene TRBJ1-5; 10 bases fit TRBD1. V gave up 6 bases and J gave up 5 bases; unmatched junction bases: 4. Germline V gene lookup returns CDR1 MNHEY and CDR2 SMNVEV (reference sequence). The CDR3 runs 14 residues. CDR3 bases: TGTGCCAGCAGCGGGACAGGGGTTGATCAGCCCCAGCATTTT. Its translation is CASSGTGVDQPQHF.

This clone appeared a few times. The chain uses TRBV2 and TRBJ2-5; D remains unclear. CDR3 size: 13 residues. The V gene's germline CDR1 is SNHLY and CDR2 FYNNEI. Trimming took 3 bases from V and 1 from J, leaving 6 bases between them. CDR3 in amino acids: CASSDYLQETQYF. The CDR3 nucleotides are TGTGCCAGCAGTGACTACCTCCAAGAGACCCAGTACTTC. Supplemented by reference TRBV2 and TRBJ2-5, the full variable domain reads EPEVTQTPSHQVTQMGQEVILRCVPISNHLYFYWYRQILGQKVEFLVSFYNNEISEKSEIFDDQFSVERPDGSNFTLKIRSTKLEDSAMYFCASSDYLQETQYFGPGTRLLVL.

The chain combines TRBV7-8 with TRBJ1-5; the D is unclear. This CDR3 has 15 residues. Between the trimmed V and J ends, which lost 0 bases and 4 bases, there was a span of 10 bases. The germline gives CDR1 SGHVS, CDR2 FQNEAQ. The CDR3, as DNA: TGTGCCAGCAGCTTAGCGCCAGGCCGAAATCAGCCCCAGCATTTT. It is translated as CASSLAPGRNQPQHF.

The chain couples TRBV9 to TRBJ2-5, with 12 bases identical to TRBD1. With 3 bases clipped from V and 5 bases from J, the junction kept 8 bases outside the gene matches. The germline V gene has CDR1 SGDLS and CDR2 YYNGEE. This CDR3 has 16 amino acids. The CDR3 is CASSEGDRGLGETQYF. As DNA, the CDR3 is TGTGCCAGCAGCGAGGGGGACAGGGGGCTCGGGGAGACCCAGTACTTC.

The rearrangement links TRBV4-1 to TRBJ2-7; D is uncertain. The CDR3 extends over 14 amino acids. V lost 0 bases to trimming and J lost 5 bases, with 11 bases between them. CDR1 and CDR2 from the germline V gene are MGHRA and YSYEKL. The CDR3 loop reads CASSQDPSVHEQYF. DNA for the CDR3: TGCGCCAGCAGCCAAGATCCGTCGGTACACGAGCAGTACTTC.

This chain's CDR3 is CASSVGFLGQGTDTQYF. The CDR3 DNA reads as TGTGCCAGCAGCGTAGGGTTCTTGGGACAGGGCACAGATACGCAGTATTTT. The V and J genes are TRBV9 and TRBJ2-3; TRBD1 aligns across 8 bases. Germline lookup yields CDR1 SGDLS and CDR2 YYNGEE. Trimming at V came to 0 bases and at J to 1 base, leaving 7 bases not matched to a gene. This CDR3 has 17 amino acids.

V is TRBV7-2 and J is TRBJ2-7, with 7 bases matching TRBD1. Germline V gene data show CDR1 as SGHTA and CDR2 as FQGNSA. The V and J ends lost 2 bases and 6 bases, in that order; junction bases with no gene match: 10. This CDR3 contains 15 residues. The CDR3 loop reads CASSLRQGGRSEQYF. CDR3 DNA: TGTGCCAGCAGCTTAAGACAGGGCGGACGTTCCGAGCAGTACTTC.

The V and J genes are TRBV5-6 and TRBJ2-2; TRBD1 matches at 7 bases. The ends lost 5 bases at V and 3 bases at J; junction bases unmatched: 10. CDR1 and CDR2 (germline): SGHDT, YYEEEE. The CDR3 is 16 amino acids. CDR3 bases: TGTGCCAGCAGTAACGAGGTACAGGGGTACACCGGGGAGCTGTTTTTT. Its translation is CASSNEVQGYTGELFF.

The chain uses TRBV10-2 and TRBJ2-1; 9 bases fit TRBD1. From germline, CDR1 is WSHSY and CDR2 SAAADI. CDR3 size: 15 residues. V shed 6 bases, J shed 7 bases, and the junction held 10 bases outside the gene matches. CDR3 loop: CASSVTGGAGNEQFF. CDR3 DNA: TGCGCCAGCAGCGTAACAGGGGGCGCAGGGAATGAGCAGTTCTTC.

This clone was observed a handful of times. The chain recombines TRBV11-2 with TRBJ1-1, with a weak D call TRBD1 (6 bases). V lost 1 base, J lost 9 bases, and 15 bases lay in between. The CDR3 consists of 14 residues. Germline V gene data show CDR1 as SGHAT and CDR2 as FQNNGV. For the CDR3, the DNA is TGTGCCAGCAGCTTAGGGCAGGGGACCCCAAAAGCTTTCTTT. Its translation: CASSLGQGTPKAFF.

CDR3 in DNA: TGTGCCAGCTCACCCCAGGGGGCGGTTCGAAATGGCTACACCTTC. Amino acid sequence: CASSPQGAVRNGYTF. The V and J genes are TRBV6-5 and TRBJ1-2, with 8 bases identical to TRBD1. CDR1 MNHEY and CDR2 SVGAGI come from the germline V gene. This CDR3 has 15 amino acids. Trimming took 8 bases from V and 6 from J; bases not matched to a gene: 14.

The gene calls are TRBV7-9 and TRBJ2-3; D may be TRBD2 (5 bases). This CDR3 contains 16 residues. V lost 5 bases and J lost 4, with 19 bases in between. Germline V gene sequence: CDR1 SEHNR, CDR2 FQNEAQ (reference sequence). CDR3 nucleotides: TGTGCCAGCAGCCAGCAGCCCAGAGGGAGAGCAGATACGCAGTATTTT. It is translated as CASSQQPRGRADTQYF.

The CDR3 loop reads CASSQGADYGYTF. The CDR3 DNA reads as TGTGCCAGCAGCCAAGGGGCAGACTATGGCTACACCTTC. The chain links TRBV3-1 (or the pseudogene TRBV3-2) to TRBJ1-2; no firm D call. Germline assignment: CDR1 LGHDT and CDR2 YNNKEL (reference sequence). The CDR3 covers 13 residues. V was pared by 1 base and J by 3 bases, with 6 bases between.

This sequence joins TRBV7-9 and TRBJ2-3; 14 nucleotides agree with TRBD2. Germline CDR1 reads SEHNR; CDR2 reads FQNEAQ (reference sequence). Unmatched junction bases numbered 7, after V lost 5 bases and J lost 6 bases. This CDR3 has 16 amino acids. DNA of the CDR3: TGTGCCAGCAGCCGGACTAGCGGGGGGTACATGGATACGCAGTATTTT. It translates to CASSRTSGGYMDTQYF.

The J gene is TRBJ1-5, the V gene TRBV2; D gene ambiguous. The CDR3 loop spans 16 amino acids. V dropped 3 bases and J dropped 0 bases, with 12 bases sitting between them. CDR1 SNHLY and CDR2 FYNNEI come from the germline V gene. CDR3 sequence (DNA): TGTGCCAGCAGTGACCAGGCGCTGAATAGCAATCAGCCCCAGCATTTT. It specifies CASSDQALNSNQPQHF.

V gene TRBV11-2 combines with J gene TRBJ2-2; 8 bases are shared with TRBD1. With 2 bases clipped from V and 4 bases from J, the junction kept 12 bases outside the gene matches. This CDR3 is 18 amino acids long. Germline V gene sequence: CDR1 SGHAT, CDR2 FQNNGV. CDR3 nucleotides: TGTGCCAGCAGCTTACCTACTTACAGGGGGGAGAGCACCGGGGAGCTGTTTTTT. The encoded protein is CASSLPTYRGESTGELFF.

This chain uses TRBV23-1 with TRBJ1-2; D gene uncertain. TRBV23-1 is identified as an open reading frame with a role that is uncertain. The CDR3 spans 11 residues. Trimming shortened V by 7 bases and J by 6 bases, and 9 bases separated the two germline ends. CDR3 DNA: TGCGCCAGCACGGTGAAAGATGGCTACACCTTC. This gives the protein CASTVKDGYTF.